The T cell receptor beta chain under discussion was sequenced for a study of Graves' ophthalmopathy and Graves' hyperthyroidism. This CDR3 is built from 12 residues. Germline lookup yields CDR1 SGHRS and CDR2 YFSETQ. Trimming removed 5 bases from V and 5 bases from J, with 10 bases in between. Investigators amplified TCR beta CDR3 regions from RNA transcripts. Second-round multiplex PCR followed a first-round RT-PCR using HTBI primers. TCRdb re-called the multiplex PCR reads through MiXCR, storing one row per CDR3 protein. The sample records roughly 410,000 distinct CDR3 sequences, over 15% being singletons. This clonotype was seen ten or more times.

The chain has TRBV5-1 and TRBJ1-2, with D unresolved. The source material was peripheral blood. The clonotype was recovered from a woman younger than 35 with stable Graves' hyperthyroidism. CDR3 amino acids: CASSDLPYGYTF. The CDR3, as DNA: TGCGCCAGCAGTGATCTCCCGTATGGCTACACCTTC.